This TCR beta chain emerged from a study of blood T cell repertoires in COVID-19. Sequencing was performed with immunoSEQ multiplex PCR; in TCRdb, only in-frame clones are kept and a portion is missing. The repertoire holds fewer than 400,000 clones, with around nine tenths as singletons. The V gene lost 1 base and the J gene lost 6 bases, with 10 bases spanning the gap. Per germline, CDR1 SNHLY and CDR2 FYNNEI. This CDR3 region has 14 residues. Those enrolled, adults aged roughly 18 to 90 years, came from about two dozen US areas. This TCR came from a woman aged 50 to 60 who had recovered from COVID-19. The specimen was PBMCs or T cells enriched from blood (not recorded which). The chain employs TRBV2 and TRBJ1-5; a weak D match, TRBD1 (6 bases). The CDR3 region has the DNA TGTGCCAGCAGTGAAGGACAGGCGGGTCAGCCCCAGCATTTT. Its translation: CASSEGQAGQPQHF.